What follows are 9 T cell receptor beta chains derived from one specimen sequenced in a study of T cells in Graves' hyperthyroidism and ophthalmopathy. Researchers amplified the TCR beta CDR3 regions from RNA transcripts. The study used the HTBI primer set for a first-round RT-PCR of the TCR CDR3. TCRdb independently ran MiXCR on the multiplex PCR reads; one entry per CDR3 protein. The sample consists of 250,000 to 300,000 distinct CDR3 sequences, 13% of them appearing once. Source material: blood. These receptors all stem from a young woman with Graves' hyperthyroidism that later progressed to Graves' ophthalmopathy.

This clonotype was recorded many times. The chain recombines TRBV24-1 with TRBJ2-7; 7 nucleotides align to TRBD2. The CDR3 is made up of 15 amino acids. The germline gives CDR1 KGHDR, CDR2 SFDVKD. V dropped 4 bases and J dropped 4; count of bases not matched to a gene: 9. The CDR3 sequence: CATSDSSGTTYEQYF. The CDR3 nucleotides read TGTGCCACCAGTGACTCCTCGGGGACTACTTACGAGCAGTACTTC.

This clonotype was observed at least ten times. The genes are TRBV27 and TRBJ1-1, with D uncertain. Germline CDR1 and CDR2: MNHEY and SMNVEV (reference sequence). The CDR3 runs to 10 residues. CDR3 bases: TGTGCTGCAGGTCTCACTGAAGCTTTCTTT. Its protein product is CAAGLTEAFF.

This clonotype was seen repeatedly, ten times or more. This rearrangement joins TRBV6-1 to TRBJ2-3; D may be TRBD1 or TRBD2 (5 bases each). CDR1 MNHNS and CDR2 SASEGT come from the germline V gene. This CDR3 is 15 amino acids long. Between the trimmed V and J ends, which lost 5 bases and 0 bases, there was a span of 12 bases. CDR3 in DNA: TGTGCCAGCAGTACGGGACGCCCAAGCACAGATACGCAGTATTTT. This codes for CASSTGRPSTDTQYF.

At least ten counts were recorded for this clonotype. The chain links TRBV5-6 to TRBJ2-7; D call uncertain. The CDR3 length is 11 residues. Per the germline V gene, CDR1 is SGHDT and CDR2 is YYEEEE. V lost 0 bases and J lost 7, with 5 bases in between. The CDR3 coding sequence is TGTGCCAGCAGCTTGGGTCCAGAGCAGTACTTC. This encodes CASSLGPEQYF.

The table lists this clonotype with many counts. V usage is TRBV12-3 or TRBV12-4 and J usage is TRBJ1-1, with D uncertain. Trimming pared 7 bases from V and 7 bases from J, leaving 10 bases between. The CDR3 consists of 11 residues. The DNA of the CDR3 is TGTGCCAGCACCTCCCGTGGTGAAGCTTTCTTT. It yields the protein CASTSRGEAFF.

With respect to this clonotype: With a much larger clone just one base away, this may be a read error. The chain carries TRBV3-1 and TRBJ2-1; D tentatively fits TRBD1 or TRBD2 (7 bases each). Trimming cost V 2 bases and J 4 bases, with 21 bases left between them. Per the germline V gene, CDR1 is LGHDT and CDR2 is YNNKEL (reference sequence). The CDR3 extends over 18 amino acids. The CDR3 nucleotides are TGTGCCAGCAGCCAACGAGGGGGCGCCGGACTAGGGTACAATGAGCAGTTCTTC. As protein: CASSQRGGAGLGYNEQFF.

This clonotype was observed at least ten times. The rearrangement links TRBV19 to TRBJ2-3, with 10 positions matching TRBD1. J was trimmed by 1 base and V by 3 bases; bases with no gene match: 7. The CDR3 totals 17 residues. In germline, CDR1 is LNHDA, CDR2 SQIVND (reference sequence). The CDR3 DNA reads TGTGCCAGTAGTATGGGAACCGGGACAGGGGGCACAGATACGCAGTATTTT. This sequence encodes CASSMGTGTGGTDTQYF.

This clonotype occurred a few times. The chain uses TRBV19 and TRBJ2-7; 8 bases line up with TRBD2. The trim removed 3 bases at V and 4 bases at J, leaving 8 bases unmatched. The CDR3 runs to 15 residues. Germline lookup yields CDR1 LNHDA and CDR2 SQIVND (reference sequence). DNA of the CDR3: TGTGCCAGTAGTATTAGCAGCGGGAGTTTTTACGAGCAGTACTTC. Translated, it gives CASSISSGSFYEQYF.

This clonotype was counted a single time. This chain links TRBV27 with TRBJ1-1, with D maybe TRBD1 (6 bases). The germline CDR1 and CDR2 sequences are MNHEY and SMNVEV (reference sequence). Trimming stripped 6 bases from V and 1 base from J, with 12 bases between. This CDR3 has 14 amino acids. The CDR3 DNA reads TGTGCCAGCAGAGACAGGTTTTCGAACACTGAAGCTTTCTTT. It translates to CASRDRFSNTEAFF.